The 2 T cell receptor beta chains below all came from one sample that was sequenced in a study of shared clonotypes between healthy human individuals. The protocol was immunoSEQ multiplex PCR, while the TCRdb copy is restricted to in-frame clones and leaves out a portion. Counted here are over a million clones, approximately 72% occurring once; the ten biggest clones make up approximately 1.5%. Source material: memory CD4+ T cells sorted from blood. Indicated subset: CD45RA-negative fraction. The origin of the receptors is a man younger than 35 in good health.

This clone was detected once. The chain couples TRBV2 to TRBJ2-7; no reliable D call. Trimming took 4 bases from V and 5 from J, leaving 6 bases between them. The CDR3 has 11 residues. The germline V gene has CDR1 SNHLY and CDR2 FYNNEI. The CDR3 DNA is TGTGCCAGCAGTGTGGAAAACGAGCAGTACTTC. Protein: CASSVENEQYF.

This chain connects TRBV7-9 to TRBJ2-7, with D perhaps TRBD1 or TRBD2 (6 bases each). V gave up 5 bases and J gave up 7 bases, with 24 bases separating them. The CDR3 is made up of 16 amino acids. Germline-derived CDR1 and CDR2 are SEHNR and FQNEAQ (reference sequence). CDR3 DNA sequence: TGTGCCAGCAGCACACTTTCTCCCGGGGGCTTCCGGGAGCAGTACTTC. Translation: CASSTLSPGGFREQYF.